Listed below are T cell receptor beta chains from one sample, sequenced in a study of T cell repertoires in ileal Crohn's disease. The data were produced by immunoSEQ multiplex PCR, yet TCRdb's version contains in-frame clones alone and is incomplete. The repertoire holds 13,000 to 15,000 clones, with 70% to 80% as singletons. The sequenced material came from ileal tissue. All receptors derive from an adult with Crohn's disease. Each CDR3 is given with its conserved first and last residue. Each record gives: V gene, J gene, D gene, clone size, CDR3 DNA, CDR3 protein. The D gene is left open where the match is weak. Clone size appears in some rows only: once, few, many, or a class for an expanded clone.

TRBV27	TRBJ2-3	NA	once	TGTGCCAGCAGTTTTGAGGGTAGCACAGATACGCAGTATTTT	CASSFEGSTDTQYF
TRBV6-1	TRBJ1-1	NA	NA	TGTGCCAGTAATACACTAGGTAGCACTGAAGCTTTCTTT	CASNTLGSTEAFF
TRBV2	TRBJ1-5	NA	NA	TGTGCCAGCAGTGAAGTCGGGGTCGGCAATCAGCCCCAGCATTTT	CASSEVGVGNQPQHF
TRBV2	TRBJ2-1	NA	NA	TGTGCCAGAAACGGCCTGGGGAGGGGGGGGCTCCATGAGCAGTTCTTC	CARNGLGRGGLHEQFF
TRBV18	TRBJ1-1	NA	NA	TGTGCCAGCTCACCACCCACGGTGGGACTCCTAAACACTGAAGCTTTCTTT	CASSPPTVGLLNTEAFF
TRBV20-1	TRBJ2-4	NA	NA	TGCAGTGCTAGAATCGAGGACATTCAGTACTTC	CSARIEDIQYF
TRBV7-9	TRBJ1-1	NA	NA	TGTGCCAGCAGCCAAGGACCCGGCCGAGACACTGAAGCTTTCTTT	CASSQGPGRDTEAFF
TRBV18	TRBJ1-2	TRBD1	NA	TGTGCCAGCTCACCAATAGGGACAGCCTTCGATGGCTACACCTTC	CASSPIGTAFDGYTF
TRBV2	TRBJ1-1	NA	NA	TGTGCCAGCAGCGTGGCGACTGAAGCTTTCTTT	CASSVATEAFF
TRBV18	TRBJ2-7	NA	NA	TGTGCCAGCTCCCCAGCGGTACACCCTACTACGGTGCAGTACTTC	CASSPAVHPTTVQYF
TRBV7-9	TRBJ1-4	NA	NA	TGTGCCAGCAGCCAGGGGTGGACCTCGGAACTGTTTTTT	CASSQGWTSELFF
TRBV11-2	TRBJ2-7	NA	NA	TGTGCCAGCAGCGGAGGAGGTGTGCAGTACTTC	CASSGGGVQYF
TRBV25-1	TRBJ1-2	TRBD1	NA	TGTGCCAGCAGTGAATGGGGGACAGGGGGCTTGGGCTACACCTTC	CASSEWGTGGLGYTF
TRBV11-2	TRBJ2-6	NA	NA	TGTGCCAGCAGCAAATCAGGGGCTGGGGCCAACGTCCTGACTTTC	CASSKSGAGANVLTF
TRBV6-1	TRBJ1-6	TRBD1	NA	TGTGCCAGCAATTCAGCAGGGGGGTATAATTCACCCCTCCACTTT	CASNSAGGYNSPLHF
TRBV27	TRBJ2-3	NA	once	TGTGCCAGCAGTTTACTACCCAACCTCGGCACAGATACGCAGTATTTT	CASSLLPNLGTDTQYF
TRBV30	TRBJ2-1	TRBD2	NA	TGTGCCTCTTCGAAACGCGGGGGGAGCAATGAGCAGTTCTTC	CASSKRGGSNEQFF
TRBV30	TRBJ1-2	TRBD1	once	TGTGCCTGGACACGCTTGGGACAGGGGGCGGATGGCTACACCTTC	CAWTRLGQGADGYTF
TRBV5-5	TRBJ1-1	TRBD1	NA	TGTGCCAGCAGCTACCGGACAGGGGGGGTTACGAACACTGAAGCTTTCTTT	CASSYRTGGVTNTEAFF
TRBV9	TRBJ1-2	TRBD1	NA	TGTGCCAGCAGCGTAGGACGGGGGGACAGAAGAAACTATGGCTACACCTTC	CASSVGRGDRRNYGYTF
TRBV5-4	TRBJ1-6	TRBD1	NA	TGTGCCAGCAGCACCGGACAGGGGGCAAGCGATTCACCCCTCCACTTT	CASSTGQGASDSPLHF
TRBV7-2	TRBJ1-5	NA	NA	TGTGCCAGCAGCCTCGTTTTTAATGGACCCCAGCATTTT	CASSLVFNGPQHF
TRBV7-8	TRBJ2-3	NA	NA	TGTGCCAGCAGCTTAGCCTGGGCCCGCCCTACAGATACGCAGTATTTT	CASSLAWARPTDTQYF
TRBV7-9	TRBJ2-7	NA	NA	TGTGCCAGCAGCCTTCGGGACTGGAAACCTTACGAGCAGTACTTC	CASSLRDWKPYEQYF
TRBV6-1	TRBJ1-2	NA	medium-sized	TGTGCCAGCAGTCCCCGGGGGGCGGACTATGGCTACACCTTC	CASSPRGADYGYTF
TRBV6-5	TRBJ2-3	TRBD1	once	TGTGCCAGCAGGCGGACAGGGGGCAGGCCAGATACGCAGTATTTT	CASRRTGGRPDTQYF
TRBV13	TRBJ1-3	NA	once	TGTGCCAGCAGCTTAGAGGGGGTCCCCGAAAACACCATATATTTT	CASSLEGVPENTIYF
TRBV6-5	TRBJ1-5	TRBD1	NA	TGTGCCAGCAGTTCGGAGACAGGGTCTCGGCCCCAGCATTTT	CASSSETGSRPQHF
TRBV4-2	TRBJ1-2	TRBD1	NA	TGTGCCAGCAGCCAACTGACAGGGGATGGCTACACCTTC	CASSQLTGDGYTF